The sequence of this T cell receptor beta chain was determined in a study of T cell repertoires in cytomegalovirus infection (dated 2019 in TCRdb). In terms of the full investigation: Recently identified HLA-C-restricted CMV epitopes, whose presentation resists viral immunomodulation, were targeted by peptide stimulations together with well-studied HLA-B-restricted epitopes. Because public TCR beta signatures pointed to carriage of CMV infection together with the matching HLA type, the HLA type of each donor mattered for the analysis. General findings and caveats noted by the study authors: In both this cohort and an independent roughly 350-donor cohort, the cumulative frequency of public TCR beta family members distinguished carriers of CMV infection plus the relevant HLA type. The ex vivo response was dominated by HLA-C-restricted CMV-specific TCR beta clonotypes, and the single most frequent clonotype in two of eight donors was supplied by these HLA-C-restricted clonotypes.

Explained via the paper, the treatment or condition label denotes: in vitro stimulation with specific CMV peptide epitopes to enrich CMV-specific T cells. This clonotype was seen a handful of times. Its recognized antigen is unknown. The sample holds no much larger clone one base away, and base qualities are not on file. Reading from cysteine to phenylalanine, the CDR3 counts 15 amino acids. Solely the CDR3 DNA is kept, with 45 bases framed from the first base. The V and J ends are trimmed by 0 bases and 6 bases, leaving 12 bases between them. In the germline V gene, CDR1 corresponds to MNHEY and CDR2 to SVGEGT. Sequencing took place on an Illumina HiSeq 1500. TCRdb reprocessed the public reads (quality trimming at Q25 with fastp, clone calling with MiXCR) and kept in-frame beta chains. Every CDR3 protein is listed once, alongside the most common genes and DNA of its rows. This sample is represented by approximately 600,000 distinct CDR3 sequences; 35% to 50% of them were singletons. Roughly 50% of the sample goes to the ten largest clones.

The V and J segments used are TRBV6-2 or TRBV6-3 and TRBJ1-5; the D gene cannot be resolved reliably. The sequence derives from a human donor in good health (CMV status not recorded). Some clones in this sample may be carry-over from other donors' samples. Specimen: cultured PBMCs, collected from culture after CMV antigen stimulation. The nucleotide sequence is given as TGTGCCAGCAGTTACTCGATGACTAGGCGTCAGCCCCAGCATTTT. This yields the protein CASSYSMTRRQPQHF.